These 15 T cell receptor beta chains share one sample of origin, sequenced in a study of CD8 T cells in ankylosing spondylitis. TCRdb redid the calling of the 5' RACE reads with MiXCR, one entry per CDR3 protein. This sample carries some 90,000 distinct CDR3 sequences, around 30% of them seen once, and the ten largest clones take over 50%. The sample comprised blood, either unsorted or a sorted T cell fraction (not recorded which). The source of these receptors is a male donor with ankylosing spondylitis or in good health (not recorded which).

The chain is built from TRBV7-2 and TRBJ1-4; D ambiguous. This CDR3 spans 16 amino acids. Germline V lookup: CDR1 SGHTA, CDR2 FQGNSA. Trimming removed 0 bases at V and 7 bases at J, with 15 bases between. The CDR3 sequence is CASSLALFQGSEKLFF. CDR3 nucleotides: TGTGCCAGCAGCTTAGCGCTTTTCCAAGGGAGTGAAAAACTGTTTTTT. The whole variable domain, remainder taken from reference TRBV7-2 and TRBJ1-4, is GAGVSQSPSNKVTEKGKDVELRCDPISGHTALYWYRQSLGQGLEFLIYFQGNSAPDKSGLPSDRFSAERTGGSVSTLTIQRTQQEDSAVYLCASSLALFQGSEKLFFGSGTQLSVL.

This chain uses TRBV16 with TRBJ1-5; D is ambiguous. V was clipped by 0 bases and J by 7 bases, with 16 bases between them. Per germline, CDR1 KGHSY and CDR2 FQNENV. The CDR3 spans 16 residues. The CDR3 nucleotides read TGTGCCAGCAGCCAATCCAACAATTCCCCCCGGCAGCCCCAGCATTTT. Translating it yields CASSQSNNSPRQPQHF.

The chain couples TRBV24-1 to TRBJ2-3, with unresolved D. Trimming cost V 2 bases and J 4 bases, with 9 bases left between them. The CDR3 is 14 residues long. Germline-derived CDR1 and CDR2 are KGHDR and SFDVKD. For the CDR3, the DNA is TGTGCCACCAGTGATTCCTCAGTAGCAGATACGCAGTATTTT. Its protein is CATSDSSVADTQYF.

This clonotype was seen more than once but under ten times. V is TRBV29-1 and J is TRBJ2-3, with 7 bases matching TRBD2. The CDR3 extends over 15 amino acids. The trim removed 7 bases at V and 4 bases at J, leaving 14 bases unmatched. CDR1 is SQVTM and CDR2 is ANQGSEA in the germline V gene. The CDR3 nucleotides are TGCAGCGCCGAAGATAGCGGGTTAGAGGCAGATACGCAGTATTTT. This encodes CSAEDSGLEADTQYF.

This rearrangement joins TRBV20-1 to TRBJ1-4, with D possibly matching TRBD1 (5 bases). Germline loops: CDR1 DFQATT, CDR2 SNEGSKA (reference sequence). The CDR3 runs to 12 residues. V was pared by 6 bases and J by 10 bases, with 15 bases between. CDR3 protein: CSANQYGGKLFF. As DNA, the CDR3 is TGCAGTGCCAACCAGTACGGGGGAAAACTGTTTTTT.

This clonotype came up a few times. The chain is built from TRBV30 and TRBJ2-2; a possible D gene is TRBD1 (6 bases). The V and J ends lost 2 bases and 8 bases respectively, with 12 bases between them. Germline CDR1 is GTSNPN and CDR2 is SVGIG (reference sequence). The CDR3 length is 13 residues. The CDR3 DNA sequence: TGTGCCTGGAGTTCCCAGGGGCCGGGGGAGCTGTTTTTT. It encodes CAWSSQGPGELFF.

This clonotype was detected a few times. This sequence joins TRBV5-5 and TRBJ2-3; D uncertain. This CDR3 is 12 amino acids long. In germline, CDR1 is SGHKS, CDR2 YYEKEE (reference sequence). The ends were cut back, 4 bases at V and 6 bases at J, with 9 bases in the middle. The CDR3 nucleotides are TGTGCCAGCAGCCTTCGGGTGGATACGCAGTATTTT. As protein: CASSLRVDTQYF.

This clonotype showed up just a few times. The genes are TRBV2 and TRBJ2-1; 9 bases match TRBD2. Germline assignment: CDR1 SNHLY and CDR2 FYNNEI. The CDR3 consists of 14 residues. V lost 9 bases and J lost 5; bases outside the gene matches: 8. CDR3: CASQYSGSHNEQFF. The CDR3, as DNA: TGTGCCAGTCAGTATAGCGGGAGTCACAATGAGCAGTTCTTC. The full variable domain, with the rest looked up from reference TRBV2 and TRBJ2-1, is EPEVTQTPSHQVTQMGQEVILRCVPISNHLYFYWYRQILGQKVEFLVSFYNNEISEKSEIFDDQFSVERPDGSNFTLKIRSTKLEDSAMYFCASQYSGSHNEQFFGPGTRLTVL.

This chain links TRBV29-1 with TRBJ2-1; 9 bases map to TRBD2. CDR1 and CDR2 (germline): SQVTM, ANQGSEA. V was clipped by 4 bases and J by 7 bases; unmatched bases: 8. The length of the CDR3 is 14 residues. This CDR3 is CSVVSGSVGNEQFF. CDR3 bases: TGCAGCGTTGTTAGCGGGAGCGTTGGAAATGAGCAGTTCTTC.

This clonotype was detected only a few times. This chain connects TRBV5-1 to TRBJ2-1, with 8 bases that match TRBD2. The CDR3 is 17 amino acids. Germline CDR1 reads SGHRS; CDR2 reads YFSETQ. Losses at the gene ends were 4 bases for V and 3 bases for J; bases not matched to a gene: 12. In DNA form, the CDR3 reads TGCGCCAGCAGCCCGTCCGTGGTAGCGGGAAGCTACAATGAGCAGTTCTTC. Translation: CASSPSVVAGSYNEQFF.

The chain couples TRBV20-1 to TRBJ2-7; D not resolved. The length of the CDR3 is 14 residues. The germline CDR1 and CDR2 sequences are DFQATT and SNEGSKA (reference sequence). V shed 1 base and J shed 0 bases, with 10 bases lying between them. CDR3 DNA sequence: TGCAGTGCTAGAGCGGGCGAGTCCTCCTACGAGCAGTACTTC. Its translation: CSARAGESSYEQYF.

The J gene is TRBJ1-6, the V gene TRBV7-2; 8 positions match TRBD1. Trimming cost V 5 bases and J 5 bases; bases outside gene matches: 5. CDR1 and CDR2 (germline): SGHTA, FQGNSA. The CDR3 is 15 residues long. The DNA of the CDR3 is TGTGCCAGCAGCGGCCAGGGGGCGAATAATTCACCCCTCCACTTT. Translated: CASSGQGANNSPLHF.

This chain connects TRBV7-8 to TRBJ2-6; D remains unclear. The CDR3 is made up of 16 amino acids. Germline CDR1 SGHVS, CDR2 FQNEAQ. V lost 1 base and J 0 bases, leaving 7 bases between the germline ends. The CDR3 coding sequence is TGTGCCAGCAGCTTAGGTCCGGCCTCTGGGGCCAACGTCCTGACTTTC. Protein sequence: CASSLGPASGANVLTF. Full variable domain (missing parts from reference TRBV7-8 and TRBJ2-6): GAGVSQSPRYKVAKRGQDVALRCDPISGHVSLFWYQQALGQGPEFLTYFQNEAQLDKSGLPSDRFFAERPEGSVSTLKIQRTQQEDSAVYLCASSLGPASGANVLTFGAGSRLTVL.

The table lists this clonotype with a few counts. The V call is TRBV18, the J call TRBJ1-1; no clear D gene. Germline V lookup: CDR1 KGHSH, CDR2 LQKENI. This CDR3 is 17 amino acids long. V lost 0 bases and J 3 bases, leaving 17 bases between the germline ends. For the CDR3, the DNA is TGTGCCAGCTCACCACCGGGTAGGGCTGAACCGTACACTGAAGCTTTCTTT. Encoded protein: CASSPPGRAEPYTEAFF.

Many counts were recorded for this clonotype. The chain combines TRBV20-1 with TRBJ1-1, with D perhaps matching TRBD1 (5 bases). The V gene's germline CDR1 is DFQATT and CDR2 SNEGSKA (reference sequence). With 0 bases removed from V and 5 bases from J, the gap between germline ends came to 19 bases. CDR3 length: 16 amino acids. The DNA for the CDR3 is TGCAGTGCTAGAGATCACCTACGACCGGAGGGGACTGAAGCTTTCTTT. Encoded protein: CSARDHLRPEGTEAFF.